This T cell receptor (beta chain) was recorded in a study of technical replicates of blood from several donors. V dropped 1 base and J dropped 4 bases, with 9 bases sitting between them. Germline CDR1 and CDR2: LGHNA and YNFKEQ. The CDR3 loop spans 14 amino acids. Sequencing was performed with immunoSEQ multiplex PCR; in TCRdb, only in-frame clones are kept and a portion is missing. The table shows 50,000 or so clones, with more than 85% occurring only once. The specimen sequenced was PBMCs. This chain connects TRBV4-2 to TRBJ2-3; no firm D call. The source is a human donor in good health. Some clones in this sample may be carry-over from other donors' samples. CDR3 sequence reads: CASSQVSAADTQYF. CDR3 in DNA: TGTGCCAGCAGCCAAGTTTCGGCGGCAGATACGCAGTATTTT.